This is a list of T cell receptor beta chains from one sample in a study of shared clonotypes between healthy human individuals. Here immunoSEQ multiplex PCR was the method, and the copy in TCRdb shows in-frame clones only, minus some. The data show 1.4 million to 1.5 million clones, around 97% seen once. Sequencing used naive CD4+ T cells sorted from blood. These receptors were taken from a man aged 30 to 39 in good health. CDR3s include the opening cysteine and the closing phenylalanine or tryptophan.

>TRBV7-9|15|TRBJ2-1
CASSPQDAAYNEQFF
>TRBV5-6|17|TRBJ2-7
CASSHPPSVSGYYEQYF
>TRBV14|13|TRBJ1-1
CATDATDNTEAFF
>TRBV19|14|TRBJ2-7
CASSRGVRVHEQYF
>TRBV23-1|16|TRBJ1-5
CASSQEGQGLNQPQHF
>TRBV5-1|13|TRBJ2-1
CASSLESLGEQFF
>TRBV7-7|13|TRBJ1-1
CASSLEVNTEAFF
>TRBV6-5|15|TRBJ2-7
CASSYSIGIDYEQYF
>TRBV5-4|16|TRBJ2-2
CASSLGQTGSTGELFF
>TRBV5-1|15|TRBJ2-7
CASSPKRDRAPEQYF
>TRBV27|14|TRBJ1-2
CASSPRTGWDGYTF
>TRBV5-1|14|TRBJ2-1
CASSLEQGYNEQFF
>TRBV29-1|12|TRBJ2-5
CSVGGVQETQYF
>TRBV2|14|TRBJ2-7
CASKPDRYSYEQYF
>TRBV10-3|12|TRBJ2-3
CAIRGSPDTQYF
>TRBV29-1|14|TRBJ2-1
CSVPGLLRGNEQFF
>TRBV5-1|17|TRBJ2-5
CASSLEDGGFPRETQYF
>TRBV6-6|15|TRBJ2-7
CASSRGTGGIYEQYF
>TRBV9|12|TRBJ2-5
CASSRVGETQYF
>TRBV28|16|TRBJ2-7
CASSLLTGLASDEQYF